The sample holds many counts of the clone carrying this T cell receptor (beta chain). The antigen remains unidentified. The sample is drawn from a study of neurological immune-mediated disorders. This CDR3 has 16 amino acids. J gave up 3 bases and V 4 bases, and 11 bases lay outside the gene matches. Germline V lookup: CDR1 DFQATT, CDR2 SNEGSKA (reference sequence). Synthesis of cDNA used 5'RACE (with 10-nucleotide random UMIs). Over 160 million TCR-beta sequences from 15-18 subjects were obtained in each sequencing run. TCRdb itself ran the 5' RACE reads through MiXCR, one entry per CDR3 protein. The sample yields approximately 86,000 distinct CDR3 sequences, 2.5% to 3% seen once. Whole-study findings and limits: TCR clonal expansion peaked in HTLV-1-associated myelopathy patients and was lowest in multiple sclerosis patients.

Sequences were obtained from PBMCs. This clonotype originated in a woman younger than 45 with multiple sclerosis. The chain uses TRBV20-1 and TRBJ2-7; 11 positions agree with TRBD2. CDR3 in DNA: TGCAGTGCTAACCCTATACTAGCGGGAGCTGGCTACGAGCAGTACTTC. Protein: CSANPILAGAGYEQYF.